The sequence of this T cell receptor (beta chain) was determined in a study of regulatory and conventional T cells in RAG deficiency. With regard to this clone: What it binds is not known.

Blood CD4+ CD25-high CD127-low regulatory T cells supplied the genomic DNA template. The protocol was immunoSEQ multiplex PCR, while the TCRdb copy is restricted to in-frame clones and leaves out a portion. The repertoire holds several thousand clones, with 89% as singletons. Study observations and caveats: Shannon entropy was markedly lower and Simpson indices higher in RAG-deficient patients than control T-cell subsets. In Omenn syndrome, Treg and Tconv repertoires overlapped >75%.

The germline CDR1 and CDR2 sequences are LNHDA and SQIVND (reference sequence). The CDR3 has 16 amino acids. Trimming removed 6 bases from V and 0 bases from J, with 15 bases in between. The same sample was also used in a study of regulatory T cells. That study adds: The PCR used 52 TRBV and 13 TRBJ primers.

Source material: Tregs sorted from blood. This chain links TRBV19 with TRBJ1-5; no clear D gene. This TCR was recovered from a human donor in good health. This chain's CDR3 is CASSPSGLYSNQPQHF. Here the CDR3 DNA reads TGTGCCAGTAGCCCAAGCGGATTGTATAGCAATCAGCCCCAGCATTTT.